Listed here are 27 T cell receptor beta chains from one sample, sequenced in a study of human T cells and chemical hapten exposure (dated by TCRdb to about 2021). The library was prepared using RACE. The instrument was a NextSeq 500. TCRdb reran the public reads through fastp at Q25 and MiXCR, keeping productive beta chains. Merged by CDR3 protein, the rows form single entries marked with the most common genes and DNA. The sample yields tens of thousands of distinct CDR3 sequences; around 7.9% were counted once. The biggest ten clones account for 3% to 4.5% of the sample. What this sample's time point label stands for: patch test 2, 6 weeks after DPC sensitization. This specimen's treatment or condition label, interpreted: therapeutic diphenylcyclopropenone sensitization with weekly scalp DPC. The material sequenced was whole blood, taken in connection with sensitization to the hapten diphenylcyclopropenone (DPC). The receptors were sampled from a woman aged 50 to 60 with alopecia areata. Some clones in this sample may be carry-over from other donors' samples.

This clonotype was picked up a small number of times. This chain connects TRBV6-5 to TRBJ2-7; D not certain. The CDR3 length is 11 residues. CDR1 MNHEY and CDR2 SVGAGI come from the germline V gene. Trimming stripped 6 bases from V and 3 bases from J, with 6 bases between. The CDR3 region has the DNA TGTGCCAGCAGAAACAACTACGAGCAGTACTTC. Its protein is CASRNNYEQYF.

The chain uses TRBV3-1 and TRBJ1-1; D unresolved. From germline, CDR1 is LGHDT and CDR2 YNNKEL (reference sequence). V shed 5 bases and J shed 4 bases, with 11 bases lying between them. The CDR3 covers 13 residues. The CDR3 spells CASSERGGTEAFF. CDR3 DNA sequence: TGTGCCAGCAGCGAACGGGGAGGCACTGAAGCTTTCTTT.

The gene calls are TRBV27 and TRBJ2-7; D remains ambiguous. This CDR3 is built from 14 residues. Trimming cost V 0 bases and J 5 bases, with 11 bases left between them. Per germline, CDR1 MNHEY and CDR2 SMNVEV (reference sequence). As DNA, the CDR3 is TGTGCCAGCAGTTTATCGTACCAGGCCCACGAGCAGTACTTC. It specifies CASSLSYQAHEQYF.

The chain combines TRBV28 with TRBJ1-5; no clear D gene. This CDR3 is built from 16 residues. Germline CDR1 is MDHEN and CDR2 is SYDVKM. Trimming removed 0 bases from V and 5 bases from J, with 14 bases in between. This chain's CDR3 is CASSLWGDPSHQPQHF. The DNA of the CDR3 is TGTGCCAGCAGTTTATGGGGAGACCCAAGTCATCAGCCCCAGCATTTT.

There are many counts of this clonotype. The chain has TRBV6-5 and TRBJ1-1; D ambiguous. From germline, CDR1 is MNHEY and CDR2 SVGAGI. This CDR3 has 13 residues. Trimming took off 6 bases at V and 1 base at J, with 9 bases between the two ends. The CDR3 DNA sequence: TGTGCCAGCAGCCGATCAGGGAACACTGAAGCTTTCTTT. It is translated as CASSRSGNTEAFF.

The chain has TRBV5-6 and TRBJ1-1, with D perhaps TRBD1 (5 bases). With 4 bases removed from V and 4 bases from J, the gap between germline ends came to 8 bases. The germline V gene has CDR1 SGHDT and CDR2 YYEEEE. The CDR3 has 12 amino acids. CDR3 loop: CASSGTGTEAFF. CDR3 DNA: TGTGCCAGCAGCGGAACAGGCACTGAAGCTTTCTTT.

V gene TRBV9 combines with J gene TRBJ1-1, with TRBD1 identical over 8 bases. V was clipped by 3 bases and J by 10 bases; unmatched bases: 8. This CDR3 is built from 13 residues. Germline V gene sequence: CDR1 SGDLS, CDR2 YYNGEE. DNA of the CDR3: TGTGCCAGCAGCGCAGGACAGGGAGATCCAGCTTTCTTT. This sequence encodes CASSAGQGDPAFF.

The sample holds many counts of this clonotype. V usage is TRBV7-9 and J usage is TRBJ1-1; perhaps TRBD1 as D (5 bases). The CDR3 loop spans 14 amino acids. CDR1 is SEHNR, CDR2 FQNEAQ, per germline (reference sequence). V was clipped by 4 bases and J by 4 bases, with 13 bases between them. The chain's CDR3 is CASSSGLQGTEAFF. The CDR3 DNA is TGTGCCAGCAGCTCGGGACTTCAGGGCACTGAAGCTTTCTTT.

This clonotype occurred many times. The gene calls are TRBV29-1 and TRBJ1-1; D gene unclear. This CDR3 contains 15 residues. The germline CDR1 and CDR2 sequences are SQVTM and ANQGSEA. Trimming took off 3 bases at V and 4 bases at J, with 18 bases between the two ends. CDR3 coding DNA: TGCAGCGTTGAGTTTCTCAGTAAGGAGGGCACTGAAGCTTTCTTT. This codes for CSVEFLSKEGTEAFF. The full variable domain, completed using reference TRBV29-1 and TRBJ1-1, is SAVISQKPSRDICQRGTSLTIQCQVDSQVTMMFWYRQQPGQSLTLIATANQGSEATYESGFVIDKFPISRPNLTFSTLTVSNMSPEDSSIYLCSVEFLSKEGTEAFFGQGTRLTVV.

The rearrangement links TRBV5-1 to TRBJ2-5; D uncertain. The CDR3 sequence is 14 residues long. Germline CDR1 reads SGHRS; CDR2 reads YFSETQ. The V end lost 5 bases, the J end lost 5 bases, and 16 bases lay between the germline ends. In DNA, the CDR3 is TGCGCCAGCAGGTCTAGTGTTAGTTCCGAGACCCAGTACTTC. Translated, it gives CASRSSVSSETQYF.

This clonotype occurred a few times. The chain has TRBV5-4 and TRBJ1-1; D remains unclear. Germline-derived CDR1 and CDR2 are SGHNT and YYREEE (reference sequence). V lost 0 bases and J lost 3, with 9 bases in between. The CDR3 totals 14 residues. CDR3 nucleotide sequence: TGTGCCAGCAGCTTGGCCCGAACTGACACTGAAGCTTTCTTT. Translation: CASSLARTDTEAFF.

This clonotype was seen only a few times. In nucleotides, the CDR3 is TGCAGTGCTAGAGTCGGGTCTAGATTCTATGGCTACACCTTC. Translated: CSARVGSRFYGYTF. The chain links TRBV20-1 to TRBJ1-2; D is unclear. The V gene's germline CDR1 is DFQATT and CDR2 SNEGSKA (reference sequence). Trimming pared 1 base from V and 4 bases from J, leaving 13 bases between. This CDR3 is built from 14 residues.

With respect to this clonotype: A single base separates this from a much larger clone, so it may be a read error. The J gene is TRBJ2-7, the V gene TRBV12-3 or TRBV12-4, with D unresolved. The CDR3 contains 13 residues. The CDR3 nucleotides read TGTACCAGCAGTTATATGGTTGCCTACGAGCAGTACTTC. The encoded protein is CTSSYMVAYEQYF.

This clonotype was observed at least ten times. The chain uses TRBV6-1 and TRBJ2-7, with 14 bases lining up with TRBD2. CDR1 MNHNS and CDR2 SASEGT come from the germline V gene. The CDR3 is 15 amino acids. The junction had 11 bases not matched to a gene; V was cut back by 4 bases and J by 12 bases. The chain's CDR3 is CASSGRTSGRQVGYF. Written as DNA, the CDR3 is TGTGCCAGCAGTGGTCGGACTAGCGGGAGGCAAGTGGGGTACTTC.

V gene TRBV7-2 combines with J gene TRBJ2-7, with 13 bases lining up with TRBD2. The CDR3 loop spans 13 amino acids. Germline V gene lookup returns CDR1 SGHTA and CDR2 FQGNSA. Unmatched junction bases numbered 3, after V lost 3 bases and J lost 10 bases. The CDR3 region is CASSFTSGREQYF. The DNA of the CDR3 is TGTGCCAGCAGCTTCACTAGCGGGAGGGAACAGTACTTC.

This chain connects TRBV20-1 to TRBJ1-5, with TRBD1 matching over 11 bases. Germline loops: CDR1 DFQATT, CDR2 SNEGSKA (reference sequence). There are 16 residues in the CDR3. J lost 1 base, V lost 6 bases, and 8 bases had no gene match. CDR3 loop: CSAHAGTGGSNQPQHF. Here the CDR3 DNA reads TGCAGTGCCCATGCCGGGACAGGGGGAAGCAATCAGCCCCAGCATTTT.

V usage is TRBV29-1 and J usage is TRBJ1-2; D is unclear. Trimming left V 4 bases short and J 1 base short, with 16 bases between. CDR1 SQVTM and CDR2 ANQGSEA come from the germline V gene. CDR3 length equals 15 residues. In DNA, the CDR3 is TGCAGCGTTGGTGGAGCCGGTACTGATAACTATGGCTACACCTTC. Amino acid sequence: CSVGGAGTDNYGYTF.

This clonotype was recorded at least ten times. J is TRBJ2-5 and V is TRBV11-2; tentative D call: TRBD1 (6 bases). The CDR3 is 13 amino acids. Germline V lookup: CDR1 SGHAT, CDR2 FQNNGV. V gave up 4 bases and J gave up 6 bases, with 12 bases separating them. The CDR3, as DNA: TGTGCCAGCAGCTCGGCAGGGGACAAGACCCAGTACTTC. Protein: CASSSAGDKTQYF.

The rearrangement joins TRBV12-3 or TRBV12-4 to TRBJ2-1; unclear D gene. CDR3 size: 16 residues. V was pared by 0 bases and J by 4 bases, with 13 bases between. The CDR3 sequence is CASSLALSGVYNEQFF. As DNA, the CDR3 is TGTGCCAGCAGTTTAGCGCTTTCGGGCGTTTACAATGAGCAGTTCTTC.

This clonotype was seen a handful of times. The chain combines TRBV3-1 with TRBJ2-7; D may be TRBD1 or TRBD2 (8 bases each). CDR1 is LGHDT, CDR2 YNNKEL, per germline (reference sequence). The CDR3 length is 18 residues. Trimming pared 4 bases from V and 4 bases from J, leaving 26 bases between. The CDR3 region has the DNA TGTGCCAGCAGCCGCGGACAGGGAGGCGCGGGGGGAAGATACGAGCAGTACTTC. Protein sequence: CASSRGQGGAGGRYEQYF.

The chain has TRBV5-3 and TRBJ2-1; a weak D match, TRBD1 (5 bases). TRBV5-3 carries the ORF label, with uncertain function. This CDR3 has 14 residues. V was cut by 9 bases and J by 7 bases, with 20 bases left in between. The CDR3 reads CATITGITINEQFF. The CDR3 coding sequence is TGTGCCACCATCACAGGCATTACTATTAATGAGCAGTTCTTC.

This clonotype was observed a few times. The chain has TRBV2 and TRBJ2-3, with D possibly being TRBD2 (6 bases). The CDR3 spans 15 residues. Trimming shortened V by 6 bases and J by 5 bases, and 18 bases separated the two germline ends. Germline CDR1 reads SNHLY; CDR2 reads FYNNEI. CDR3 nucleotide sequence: TGTGCCAGCAGGCGGCTAGCGACCGCCAAAGATACGCAGTATTTT. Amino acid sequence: CASRRLATAKDTQYF.

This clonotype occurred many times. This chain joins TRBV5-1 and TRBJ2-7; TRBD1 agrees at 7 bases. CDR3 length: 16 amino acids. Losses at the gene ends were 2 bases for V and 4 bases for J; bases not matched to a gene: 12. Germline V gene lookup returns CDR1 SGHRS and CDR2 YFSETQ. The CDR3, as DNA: TGCGCCAGCAGCTTATCTGACAGGGCATTTGGATACGAGCAGTACTTC. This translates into CASSLSDRAFGYEQYF. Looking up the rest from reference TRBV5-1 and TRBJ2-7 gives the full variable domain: KAGVTQTPRYLIKTRGQQVTLSCSPISGHRSVSWYQQTPGQGLQFLFEYFSETQRNKGNFPGRFSGRQFSNSRSEMNVSTLELGDSALYLCASSLSDRAFGYEQYFGPGTRLTVT.

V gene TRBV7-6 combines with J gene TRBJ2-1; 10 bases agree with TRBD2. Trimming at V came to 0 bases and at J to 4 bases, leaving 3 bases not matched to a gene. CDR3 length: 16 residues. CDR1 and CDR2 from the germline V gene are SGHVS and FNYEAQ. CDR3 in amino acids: CASSLAPAGGYNEQFF. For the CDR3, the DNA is TGTGCCAGCAGCTTAGCGCCAGCGGGGGGGTACAATGAGCAGTTCTTC.

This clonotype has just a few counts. The CDR3 sequence: CASSPTSSADTQYF. In nucleotides, the CDR3 is TGTGCCAGCAGCCCTACGTCTAGCGCAGATACGCAGTATTTT. V usage is TRBV7-2 and J usage is TRBJ2-3; TRBD2 might be the D (6 bases). Trimming removed 5 bases at V and 4 bases at J, with 13 bases between. The germline gives CDR1 SGHTA, CDR2 FQGNSA. The CDR3 extends over 14 amino acids.

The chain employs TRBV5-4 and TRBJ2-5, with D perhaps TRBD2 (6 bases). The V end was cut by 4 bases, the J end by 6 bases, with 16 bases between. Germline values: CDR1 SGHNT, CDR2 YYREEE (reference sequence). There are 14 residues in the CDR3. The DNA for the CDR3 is TGTGCCAGCAGCAATAGTATCGGGAGTCAGACCCAGTACTTC. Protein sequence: CASSNSIGSQTQYF.

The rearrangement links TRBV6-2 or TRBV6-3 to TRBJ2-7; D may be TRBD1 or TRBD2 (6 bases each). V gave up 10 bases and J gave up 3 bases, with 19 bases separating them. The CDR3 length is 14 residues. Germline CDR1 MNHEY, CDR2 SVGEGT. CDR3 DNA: TGTGCCATTTCGGGATTAGGGGGGATCTACGAGCAGTACTTC. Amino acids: CAISGLGGIYEQYF.